The clone carrying this T cell receptor beta chain was recorded at least ten times. Its antigen remains unidentified. It was considered stable Graves' hyperthyroidism when ophthalmopathy did not progress within 18 months. It was uncontrolled infection, other autoimmune disease, pregnancy or lactation that excluded patients. CDR3 length: 16 amino acids. Trimming removed 1 base at V and 2 bases at J, with 12 bases between. CDR1 and CDR2 from the germline V gene are DFQATT and SNEGSKA (reference sequence). RNA transcripts provided the source from which TCR beta CDR3 regions were amplified. The study used the HTBI primer set for a first-round RT-PCR of the TCR CDR3. MiXCR was run by TCRdb on the multiplex PCR reads, yielding one entry per CDR3 protein. Of about 290,000 distinct CDR3 sequences listed, approximately 13% are singletons. The data were obtained in a study of T cells in Graves' hyperthyroidism and ophthalmopathy. Study overall: Peripheral blood was taken when the disease was first diagnosed, before any treatment began. Study-level results: In blood, most of the thyroid clonotypes expanded above 0.001 were also present.

The specimen sequenced was blood. This sequence was found in a woman aged 40 to 49 with Graves' hyperthyroidism. The chain employs TRBV20-1 and TRBJ1-6; D possibly corresponds to TRBD1 (6 bases). CDR3 residues: CSARVETGTYNSPLHF. CDR3 nucleotide sequence: TGCAGTGCTAGAGTGGAGACAGGAACCTATAATTCACCCCTCCACTTT.